Presented here are 8 T cell receptor beta chains from one specimen sequenced in a study of blood T cell repertoires in COVID-19. Generated by immunoSEQ multiplex PCR, the TCRdb table keeps only in-frame clones and is missing some. The table lists 51,000 or so clones, 81% of them singletons. Sequencing used peripheral blood. These receptors originate from a woman at least 80 years old with COVID-19, enrolled during active disease.

The V gene is TRBV5-1, the J gene TRBJ1-1, with D maybe TRBD1 (6 bases). Per the germline V gene, CDR1 is SGHRS and CDR2 is YFSETQ. V was shortened by 0 bases and J by 1 base, with 16 bases between the two germline ends. CDR3 size: 17 residues. CDR3 sequence (DNA): TGCGCCAGCAGCTTGGCCCACAGGGAAGTCGGGAACACTGAAGCTTTCTTT. Amino acids: CASSLAHREVGNTEAFF.

This clone was picked up a small number of times. The rearrangement links TRBV3-1 (or the pseudogene TRBV3-2) to TRBJ2-1, with 12 bases lining up with TRBD2. Per germline, CDR1 LGHDT and CDR2 YNNKEL (reference sequence). This CDR3 spans 16 amino acids. J lost 9 bases, V lost 1 base, and 7 bases had no gene match. As DNA, the CDR3 is TGTGCCAGCAGCCAAGTAAGGACTAGCGGGGCCGGTGAGCAGTTCTTC. Translation: CASSQVRTSGAGEQFF.

CDR3 coding DNA: TGTGCCAGCAGCTCCTGGACCGGGACAGGGAAGACAGATACGCAGTATTTT. It is translated as CASSSWTGTGKTDTQYF. V usage is TRBV7-9 and J usage is TRBJ2-3, with 9 bases matching TRBD1. Germline V gene sequence: CDR1 SEHNR, CDR2 FQNEAQ (reference sequence). CDR3 length equals 17 residues. V shed 4 bases, J shed 3 bases, and the junction held 11 bases outside the gene matches.

This clone was counted only a few times. The rearrangement uses TRBV4-2 and TRBJ2-7, with 8 nucleotides matching TRBD1. V gave up 0 bases and J gave up 7 bases; unmatched junction bases: 8. This CDR3 spans 15 amino acids. Per the germline V gene, CDR1 is LGHNA and CDR2 is YNFKEQ. The CDR3 here is CASSQDLAGGGEQYF. CDR3 sequence (DNA): TGTGCCAGCAGCCAAGATTTGGCAGGGGGCGGTGAGCAGTACTTC.

The chain recombines TRBV5-6 with TRBJ2-1; 8 bases are shared with TRBD2. Germline loops: CDR1 SGHDT, CDR2 YYEEEE. V dropped 1 base and J dropped 7; count of bases not matched to a gene: 7. This CDR3 is 15 amino acids long. CDR3 region: CASSLLSGSWNEQFF. CDR3 DNA: TGTGCCAGCAGCTTGTTGAGCGGGAGCTGGAATGAGCAGTTCTTC.

This clone was seen only a few times. The chain has TRBV27 and TRBJ2-2, with TRBD2 identical over 10 bases. This CDR3 has 18 amino acids. J lost 4 bases, V lost 0 bases, and 8 bases had no gene match. Germline assignment: CDR1 MNHEY and CDR2 SMNVEV (reference sequence). CDR3 coding DNA: TGTGCCAGCAGTTTATCGAGGCTAGCGGGAGTATTCACCGGGGAGCTGTTTTTT. It specifies CASSLSRLAGVFTGELFF.

In its sample, this clone was seen a few times. CDR3 in DNA: TGTGCCAGCAGCGCCGGGACTTTACCTTTTCAAGAGACCCAGTACTTC. This encodes CASSAGTLPFQETQYF. The chain couples TRBV9 to TRBJ2-5; D might be TRBD2 (6 bases). Trimming cost V 3 bases and J 2 bases, with 17 bases left between them. The CDR3 extends over 16 amino acids. The germline V gene has CDR1 SGDLS and CDR2 YYNGEE.

V and J are TRBV12-3 or TRBV12-4 and TRBJ1-1; D is unresolved. The CDR3 extends over 13 amino acids. V was cut by 8 bases and J by 4 bases, with 14 bases left in between. CDR3 protein: CASALEFATEAFF. The DNA for the CDR3 is TGTGCCAGCGCCTTGGAGTTTGCCACTGAAGCTTTCTTT.